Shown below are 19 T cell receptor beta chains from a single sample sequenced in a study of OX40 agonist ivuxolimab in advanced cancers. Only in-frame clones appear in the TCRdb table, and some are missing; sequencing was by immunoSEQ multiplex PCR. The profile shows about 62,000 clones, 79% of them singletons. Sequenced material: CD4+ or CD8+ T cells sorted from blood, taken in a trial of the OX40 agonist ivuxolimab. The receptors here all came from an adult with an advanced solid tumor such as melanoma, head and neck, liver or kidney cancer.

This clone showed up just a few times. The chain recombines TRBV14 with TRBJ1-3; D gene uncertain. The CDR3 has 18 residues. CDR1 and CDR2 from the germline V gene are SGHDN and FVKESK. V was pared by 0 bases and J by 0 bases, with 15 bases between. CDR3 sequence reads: CASSQDFGDPNSGNTIYF. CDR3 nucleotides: TGTGCCAGCAGCCAAGATTTCGGGGATCCTAACTCTGGAAACACCATATATTTT.

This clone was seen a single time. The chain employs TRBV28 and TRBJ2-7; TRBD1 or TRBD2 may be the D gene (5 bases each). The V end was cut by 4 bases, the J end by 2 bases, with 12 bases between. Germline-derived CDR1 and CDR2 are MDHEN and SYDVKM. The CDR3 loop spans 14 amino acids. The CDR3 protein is CASSYGTVAYEQYF. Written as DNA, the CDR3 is TGTGCCAGCAGTTACGGGACGGTAGCCTACGAGCAGTACTTC.

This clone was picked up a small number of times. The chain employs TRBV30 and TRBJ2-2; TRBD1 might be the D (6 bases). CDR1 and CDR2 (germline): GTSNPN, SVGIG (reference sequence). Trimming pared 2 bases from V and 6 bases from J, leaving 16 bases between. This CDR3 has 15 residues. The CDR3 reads CAWSKHTGIPGELFF. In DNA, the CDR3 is TGTGCCTGGAGTAAACATACAGGGATCCCCGGGGAGCTGTTTTTT. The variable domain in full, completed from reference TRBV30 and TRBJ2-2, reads SQTIHQWPATLVQPVGSPLSLECTVEGTSNPNLYWYRQAAGRGLQLLFYSVGIGQISSEVPQNLSASRPQDRQFILSSKKLLLSDSGFYLCAWSKHTGIPGELFFGEGSRLTVL.

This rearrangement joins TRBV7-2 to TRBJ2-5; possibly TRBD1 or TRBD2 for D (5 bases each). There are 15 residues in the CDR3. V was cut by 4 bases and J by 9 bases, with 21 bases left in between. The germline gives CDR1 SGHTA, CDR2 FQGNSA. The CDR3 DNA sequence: TGTGCCAGCAGCTCCAGCCCGGGACGGGCGATGCCCCAGTACTTC. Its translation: CASSSSPGRAMPQYF.

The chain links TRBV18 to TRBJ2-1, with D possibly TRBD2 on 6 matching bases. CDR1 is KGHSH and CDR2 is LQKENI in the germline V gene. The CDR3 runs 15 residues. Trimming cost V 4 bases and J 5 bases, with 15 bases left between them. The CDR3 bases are TGTGCCAGCTCACTTACCGGGACTCTCAACAATGAGCAGTTCTTC. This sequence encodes CASSLTGTLNNEQFF.

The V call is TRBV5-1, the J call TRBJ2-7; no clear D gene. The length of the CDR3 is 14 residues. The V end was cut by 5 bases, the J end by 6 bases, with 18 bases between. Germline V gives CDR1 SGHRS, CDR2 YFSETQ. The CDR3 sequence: CASRVGGFASEQYF. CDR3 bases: TGCGCCAGCAGGGTTGGTGGATTTGCCTCCGAGCAGTACTTC.

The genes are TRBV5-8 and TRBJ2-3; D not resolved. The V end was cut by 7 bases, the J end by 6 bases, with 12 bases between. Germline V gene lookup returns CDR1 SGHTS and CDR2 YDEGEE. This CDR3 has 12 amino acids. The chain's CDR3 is CASSPWSDTQYF. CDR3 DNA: TGTGCCAGCTCCCCCTGGTCCGATACGCAGTATTTT.

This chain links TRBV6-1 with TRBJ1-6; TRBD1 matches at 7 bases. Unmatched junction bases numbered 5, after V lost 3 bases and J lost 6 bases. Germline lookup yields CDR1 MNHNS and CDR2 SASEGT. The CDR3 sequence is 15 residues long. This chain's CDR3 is CASSDTGVGNSPLHF. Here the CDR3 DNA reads TGTGCCAGCAGTGATACAGGGGTGGGTAATTCACCCCTCCACTTT.

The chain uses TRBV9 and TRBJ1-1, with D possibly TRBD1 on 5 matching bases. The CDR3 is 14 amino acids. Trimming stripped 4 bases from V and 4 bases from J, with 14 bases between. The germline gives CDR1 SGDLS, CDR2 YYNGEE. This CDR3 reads CASSTSGGGTEAFF. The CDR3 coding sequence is TGTGCCAGCAGCACAAGCGGGGGGGGCACTGAAGCTTTCTTT.

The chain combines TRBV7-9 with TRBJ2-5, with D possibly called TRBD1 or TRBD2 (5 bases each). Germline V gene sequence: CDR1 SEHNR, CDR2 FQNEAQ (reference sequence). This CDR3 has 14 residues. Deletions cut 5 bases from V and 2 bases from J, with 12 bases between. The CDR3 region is CASSRLGVQETQYF. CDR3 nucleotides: TGTGCCAGCAGCCGATTGGGGGTTCAAGAGACCCAGTACTTC.

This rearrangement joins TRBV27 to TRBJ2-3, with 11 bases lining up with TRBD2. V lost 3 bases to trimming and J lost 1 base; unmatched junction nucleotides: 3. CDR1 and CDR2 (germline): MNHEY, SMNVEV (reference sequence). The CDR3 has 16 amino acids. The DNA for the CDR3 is TGTGCCAGCAGTTTGGGGACTAGCGGCGGCACAGATACGCAGTATTTT. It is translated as CASSLGTSGGTDTQYF.

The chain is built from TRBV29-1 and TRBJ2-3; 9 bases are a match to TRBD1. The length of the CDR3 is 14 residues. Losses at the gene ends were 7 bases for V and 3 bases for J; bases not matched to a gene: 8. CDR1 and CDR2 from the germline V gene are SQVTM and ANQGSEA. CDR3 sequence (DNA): TGCAGCGACCAAATGGGACAGGGTACAGATACGCAGTATTTT. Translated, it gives CSDQMGQGTDTQYF.

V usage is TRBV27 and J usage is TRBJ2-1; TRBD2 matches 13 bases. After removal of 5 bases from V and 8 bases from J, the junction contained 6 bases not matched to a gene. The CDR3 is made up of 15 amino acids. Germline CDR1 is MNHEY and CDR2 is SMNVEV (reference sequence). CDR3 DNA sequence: TGTGCCAGCAGTCCACGGACTAGCGGGAGACATGAGCAGTTCTTC. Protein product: CASSPRTSGRHEQFF.

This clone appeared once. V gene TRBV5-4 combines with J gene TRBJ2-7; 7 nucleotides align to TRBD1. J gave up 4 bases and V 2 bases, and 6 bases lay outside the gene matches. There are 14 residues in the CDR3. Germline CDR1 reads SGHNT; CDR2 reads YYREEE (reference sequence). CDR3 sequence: CASSFYRGRYEQYF. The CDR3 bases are TGTGCCAGCAGCTTTTATAGGGGGCGATACGAGCAGTACTTC.

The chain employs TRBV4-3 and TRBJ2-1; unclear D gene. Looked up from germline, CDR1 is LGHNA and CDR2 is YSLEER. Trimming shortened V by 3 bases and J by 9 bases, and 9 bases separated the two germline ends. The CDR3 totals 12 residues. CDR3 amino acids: CASSHGRREQFF. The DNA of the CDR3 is TGCGCCAGCAGCCACGGCAGACGTGAGCAGTTCTTC.

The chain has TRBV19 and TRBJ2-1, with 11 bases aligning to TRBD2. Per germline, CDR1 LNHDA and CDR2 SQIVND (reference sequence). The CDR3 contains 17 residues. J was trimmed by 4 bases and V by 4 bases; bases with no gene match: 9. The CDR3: CASSTLGLAGEYNEQFF. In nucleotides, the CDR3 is TGTGCCAGTAGTACCCTCGGACTAGCGGGCGAGTACAATGAGCAGTTCTTC.

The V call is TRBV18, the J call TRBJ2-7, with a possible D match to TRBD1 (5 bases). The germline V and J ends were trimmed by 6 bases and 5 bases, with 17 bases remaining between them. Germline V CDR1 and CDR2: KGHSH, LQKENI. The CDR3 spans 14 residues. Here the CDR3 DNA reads TGTGCCAGCTCGCCCGACAGTTCGGCCCACGAGCAGTACTTC. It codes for CASSPDSSAHEQYF. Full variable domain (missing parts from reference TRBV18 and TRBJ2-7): NAGVMQNPRHLVRRRGQEARLRCSPMKGHSHVYWYRQLPEEGLKFMVYLQKENIIDESGMPKERFSAEFPKEGPSILRIQQVVRGDSAAYFCASSPDSSAHEQYFGPGTRLTVT.

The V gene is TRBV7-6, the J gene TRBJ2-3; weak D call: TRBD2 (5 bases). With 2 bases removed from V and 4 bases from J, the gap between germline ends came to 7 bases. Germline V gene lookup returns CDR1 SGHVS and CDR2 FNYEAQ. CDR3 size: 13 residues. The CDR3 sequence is CASSLRGSDTQYF. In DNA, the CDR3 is TGTGCCAGCAGCTTAAGAGGGTCAGATACGCAGTATTTT.

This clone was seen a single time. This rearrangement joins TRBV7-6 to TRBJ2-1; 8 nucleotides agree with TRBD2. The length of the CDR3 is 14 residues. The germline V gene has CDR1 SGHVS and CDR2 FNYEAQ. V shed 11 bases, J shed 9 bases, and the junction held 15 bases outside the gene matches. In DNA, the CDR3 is TGTGCCTCCCGGCCCGGGACTAGTTCAGGTGAGCAGTTCTTC. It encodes CASRPGTSSGEQFF.